The rows below give T cell receptor beta chains drawn from one sample of a study of CD8 T cells in Susac syndrome. Using its own MiXCR run on the immunoSEQ multiplex PCR reads, TCRdb lists one record per CDR3 protein. The profile shows some 190,000 distinct CDR3 sequences, about 95% of them singletons. The sequencing input was CD4+ T cells from PBMCs. The receptors derive from a human donor in good health. Each CDR3 is given with its conserved first and last residue. A D gene is named only where the DNA matches it firmly. Size is omitted from some rows. Given values are once, few, many or a class for expanded clones.

TRBJ2-1 | TRBV5-6 | NA | TRBD1 | TGTGCCAGCAGCTTGGCCGGACAGGGCCCCTCCAATGAGCAGTTCTTC | CASSLAGQGPSNEQFF
TRBJ2-5 | TRBV20-1 | NA | NA | TGCAGTGCTTTCCTAGCAGGCCAAGAGACCCAGTACTTC | CSAFLAGQETQYF
TRBJ1-1 | TRBV20-1 | NA | NA | TGCAGTGCTAGACCATTTAGGTCTATGCGGGACACTGAAGCTTTCTTT | CSARPFRSMRDTEAFF
TRBJ2-5 | TRBV2 | NA | TRBD1 | TGTGCCAGCAGTGGTGACAGGGCCCAAGAGACCCAGTACTTC | CASSGDRAQETQYF
TRBJ1-1 | TRBV23-1 | NA | TRBD1 | TGCGCCAGCAGTCCCTTAACCCGGGACAGGGACCCTGAAGCTTTCTTT | CASSPLTRDRDPEAFF
TRBJ1-5 | TRBV7-2 | once | NA | TGTGCCAGCAGCTGGGATGCCCGTCAGCCCCAGCATTTT | CASSWDARQPQHF
TRBJ2-2 | TRBV7-2 | NA | NA | TGTGCCAGCAACGTACAGGGTAACACCGGGGAGCTGTTTTTT | CASNVQGNTGELFF
TRBJ2-6 | TRBV6-6 | once | NA | TGTGCCAGCAGTTACCCCACCTCTGGGGCCAACGTCCTGACTTTC | CASSYPTSGANVLTF
TRBJ2-3 | TRBV29-1 | once | TRBD1 | TGCAGCGTCGCCGGGACAGGTGCCACAGATACGCAGTATTTT | CSVAGTGATDTQYF
TRBJ1-4 | TRBV18 | NA | NA | TGTGCCAGCTCACCACCGAGGGGAGACGGGAATGAAAAACTGTTTTTT | CASSPPRGDGNEKLFF
TRBJ2-1 | TRBV19 | NA | NA | TGTGCCACCAGCTTTCAGGGTACCAATGAGCAGTTCTTC | CATSFQGTNEQFF
TRBJ2-1 | TRBV5-6 | NA | NA | TGTGCCAGCACCGGCCCAGTCTACAATGAGCAGTTCTTC | CASTGPVYNEQFF
TRBJ2-3 | TRBV29-1 | NA | NA | TGCAGCGTTGAACGAACGTCCGGGGATACGCAGTATTTT | CSVERTSGDTQYF
TRBJ2-5 | TRBV24-1 | NA | NA | TGTGCCACCAGTGGCGCAGGGGAAGGGGAGACCCAGTACTTC | CATSGAGEGETQYF
TRBJ2-1 | TRBV5-1 | NA | TRBD1 | TGCGCCAGCAGCCCGCGACAGGGTCCCAATGAGCAGTTCTTC | CASSPRQGPNEQFF
TRBJ2-3 | TRBV27 | NA | TRBD1 | TGTGCCAGCAGTCCGATGGACAGGTCCCCTAGCACAGATACGCAGTATTTT | CASSPMDRSPSTDTQYF
TRBJ2-5 | TRBV29-1 | NA | NA | TGCAGCGTTCTTTGGGGGCCGGAGACCCAGTACTTC | CSVLWGPETQYF
TRBJ1-6 | TRBV3-1 | NA | NA | TGTGCCAGCAGAGTGTCAGGGGACAATTCACCCCTCCACTTT | CASRVSGDNSPLHF
TRBJ1-2 | TRBV28 | NA | TRBD1 | TGTGCCATCTCTACAGGGGACGGTGGCTACACCTTC | CAISTGDGGYTF
TRBJ1-1 | TRBV15 | NA | TRBD1 | TGTGCCACCAGCAGTCTACAGGGGGCAACTGAAGCTTTCTTT | CATSSLQGATEAFF
TRBJ2-7 | TRBV15 | NA | NA | TGTGCCACCAGCAGAGGCCACGAGCTTTACGAGCAGTACTTC | CATSRGHELYEQYF
TRBJ1-5 | TRBV6-5 | NA | TRBD1 | TGTGCCAGCAGTTACCGCCGGACAGGGAGTCAGCCCCAGCATTTT | CASSYRRTGSQPQHF
TRBJ2-1 | TRBV9 | NA | TRBD2 | TGTGCCAGCAGCGTGGGACTAGCGGGAGTCCAGGGCGGGTACAATGAGCAGTTCTTC | CASSVGLAGVQGGYNEQFF
TRBJ1-1 | TRBV29-1 | NA | NA | TGCAGCGTTAGGGGGGGGAACACTGAAGCTTTCTTT | CSVRGGNTEAFF
TRBJ2-3 | TRBV28 | NA | NA | TGTGCCAGCAGTTTATCTATTAGCTTGGATACGCAGTATTTT | CASSLSISLDTQYF
TRBJ1-4 | TRBV20-1 | NA | NA | TGCAGTGCTAGGTCCACTAAACTGTTTTTT | CSARSTKLFF
TRBJ2-2 | TRBV11-2 | NA | TRBD2 | TGTGCCAGCAGCTTCACTAGCGACGGGGAGCTGTTTTTT | CASSFTSDGELFF
TRBJ1-3 | TRBV5-1 | once | NA | TGCGCCAGCAGCTTGGAGGCAGGGACGGGAAACACCATATATTTT | CASSLEAGTGNTIYF
TRBJ2-5 | TRBV18 | NA | TRBD2 | TGTGCCAGCTCGCCGCCCCTAGCGGGGGAAGAGACCCAGTACTTC | CASSPPLAGEETQYF
TRBJ2-2 | TRBV27 | NA | NA | TGTGCCAGCAGTTCGAACACCGGGGAGCTGTTTTTT | CASSSNTGELFF
TRBJ1-2 | TRBV20-1 | NA | TRBD1 | TGCAGTGCTAGAGGGGCCGGACAGGGATTCTATGGCTACACCTTC | CSARGAGQGFYGYTF
TRBJ1-1 | TRBV5-1 | NA | NA | TGCGCCAGCAGCGAAGGGTCGCAAGGGGCTTTCTTT | CASSEGSQGAFF
TRBJ1-2 | TRBV20-1 | once | NA | TGCAGTGCTAGAGAAGGTGGGACTGGCTACACCTTC | CSAREGGTGYTF
TRBJ1-5 | TRBV3-1 | NA | NA | TGTGCCAGCAGCCAAAGGCACCTCAATCAGCCCCAGCATTTT | CASSQRHLNQPQHF
TRBJ2-1 | TRBV29-1 | NA | NA | TGCAGCGTTGAAGATCTACAGGGAACCTACAATGAGCAGTTCTTC | CSVEDLQGTYNEQFF
TRBJ2-7 | TRBV12-3/TRBV12-4 | NA | NA | TGTGCCAGCAGTCGCGACGGAGTCTACGAGCAGTACTTC | CASSRDGVYEQYF
TRBJ2-7 | TRBV20-1 | NA | TRBD1 | TGCAGTGCTAGGAGGGGGCCCCCGGACTACGAGCAGTACTTC | CSARRGPPDYEQYF
TRBJ2-5 | TRBV7-9 | NA | TRBD1 | TGTGCCAGCAGCTTAGCGGGACAGCAAGAGACCCAGTACTTC | CASSLAGQQETQYF
TRBJ2-1 | TRBV7-9 | NA | NA | TGTGCCAGCAGCTCAGACTTAATCAATGAGCAGTTCTTC | CASSSDLINEQFF
TRBJ2-7 | TRBV5-1 | NA | NA | TGCGCCAGCAGCTTGGAGGACAGTTTCTACGAGCAGTACTTC | CASSLEDSFYEQYF
TRBJ2-3 | TRBV20-1 | NA | NA | TGCAGTGCTAAAGGACAGCTCGGGGCAGATACGCAGTATTTT | CSAKGQLGADTQYF
TRBJ1-1 | TRBV10-3 | NA | NA | TGTGCCACCTCCTCACCACCACCGAACACTGAAGCTTTCTTT | CATSSPPPNTEAFF
TRBJ1-5 | TRBV20-1 | NA | NA | TGCAGTGCTGGGGGGGCGAGGCAGCCCCAGCATTTT | CSAGGARQPQHF
TRBJ1-4 | TRBV18 | NA | NA | TGTGCCAGCACCCCTGACAGGAATGAAAAACTGTTTTTT | CASTPDRNEKLFF
TRBJ1-2 | TRBV29-1 | NA | TRBD1 | TGCAGCGTTGAATGGGACAGGGGCTATGGCTACACCTTC | CSVEWDRGYGYTF
TRBJ2-1 | TRBV27 | NA | TRBD1 | TGTGCCAGCAGTCCACTCGACAGGGTCTCCTACAATGAGCAGTTCTTC | CASSPLDRVSYNEQFF
TRBJ2-3 | TRBV11-2 | NA | NA | TGTGCCAGCAGCTTTAGGGGCACTAGCACAGATACGCAGTATTTT | CASSFRGTSTDTQYF
TRBJ2-2 | TRBV6-4 | few | NA | TGTGCCAGCAGTAGAGACACCGGGGAGCTGTTTTTT | CASSRDTGELFF
TRBJ1-6 | TRBV12-3/TRBV12-4 | NA | NA | TGTGCCAGCAGTTTGCAAAATTCACCCCTCCACTTT | CASSLQNSPLHF
TRBJ1-3 | TRBV7-9 | NA | NA | TGTGCCTGTGTCCGGGACGTTGGAAACACCATATATTTT | CACVRDVGNTIYF
TRBJ2-7 | TRBV12-3/TRBV12-4 | NA | TRBD1 | TGTGCCAGCAGTCGGGACAGGTCTGCCGAGCAGTACTTC | CASSRDRSAEQYF
TRBJ1-2 | TRBV6-2/TRBV6-3 | once | NA | TGTGCCAGCGGCGAGAACTATGGCTACACCTTC | CASGENYGYTF
TRBJ1-5 | TRBV24-1 | NA | TRBD1 | TGTGCCACCAGTGATAGATCCGGGACAGGGGAAGTCAGCAATCAGCCCCAGCATTTT | CATSDRSGTGEVSNQPQHF